The clone carrying this TCR beta chain was seen repeatedly, ten times or more. The antigen is undetermined. The source material, RNA transcripts, was used to amplify TCR beta CDR3 regions. A first-round RT-PCR of the TCR CDR3 used the HTBI primer set. TCRdb recomputed calls from the multiplex PCR reads with MiXCR, one row per CDR3 protein. The sample includes 550,000 to 600,000 distinct CDR3 sequences, 40% to 55% seen only once; the top ten take about 20%. This sample is part of a study of T cells in Graves' hyperthyroidism and ophthalmopathy. The study, taken as a whole, reports: The model foresaw ophthalmopathy a median around seven months prior to onset.

The CDR3 loop spans 15 amino acids. Between the trimmed V and J ends, which lost 1 base and 1 base, there was a span of 11 bases. Germline V gives CDR1 SEHNR, CDR2 FQNEAQ (reference sequence). The sequence derives from an adult woman with Graves' disease, either hyperthyroidism or ophthalmopathy (not recorded which). The chain recombines TRBV7-9 with TRBJ2-7, with D perhaps TRBD2 (6 bases). The specimen was peripheral blood or thyroid tissue (not recorded which). The CDR3 region is CASSLEAGSSYEQYF. The CDR3 DNA reads as TGTGCCAGCAGCTTAGAGGCGGGATCGTCCTACGAGCAGTACTTC.